A selection of T cell receptor beta chains follows, all from one sample in a study of blood T cell repertoires in COVID-19. The repertoire was sequenced with immunoSEQ multiplex PCR; TCRdb's copy has only in-frame clones and lacks some. The sample contains just over 150,000 clones, 85% of which appear only once. Sequencing was carried out using peripheral blood. Receptors originate from a human donor with acute or convalescent COVID-19. The donor label of this sample is uncertain. CDR3s include the opening cysteine and the closing phenylalanine or tryptophan. The D gene is left open where the match is weak. Rows give clone size only sometimes, using once, few, many, or a class for an expanded clone.

D,size,V,J,length,CDR3,DNA
-,-,TRBV2,TRBJ1-5,15,CASSRATGSGQPQHF,TGTGCCAGCAGTCGGGCGACAGGCTCGGGGCAGCCCCAGCATTTT
TRBD1,-,TRBV6-5,TRBJ1-2,14,CASSRQGFYYGYTF,TGTGCCAGCAGCCGACAGGGTTTTTACTATGGCTACACCTTC
-,-,TRBV6-4,TRBJ1-1,15,CASSDSGRGRSEAFF,TGTGCCAGCAGTGACTCGGGCAGGGGACGGTCTGAAGCTTTCTTT
TRBD1,few,TRBV19,TRBJ2-1,14,CASSTRDSRNEQFF,TGTGCCAGTAGTACTCGGGACAGCCGTAATGAGCAGTTCTTC
TRBD1,few,TRBV27,TRBJ1-6,19,CASSLADHPGQGFTSPLHF,TGTGCCAGCAGTTTAGCGGACCATCCGGGACAGGGCTTTACCTCACCCCTCCACTTT
-,-,TRBV5-1,TRBJ1-1,14,CASSLVGSGTEAFF,TGCGCCAGCAGCTTGGTAGGGTCGGGAACTGAAGCTTTCTTT
TRBD1,-,TRBV10-3,TRBJ1-6,14,CAIRDRGQNSPLHF,TGTGCCATCAGAGACAGGGGGCAAAATTCACCCCTCCACTTT
-,-,TRBV7-6,TRBJ1-4,15,CASSLIRQGNEKLFF,TGTGCCAGCAGCTTAATACGGCAGGGGAATGAAAAACTGTTTTTT
-,-,TRBV7-6,TRBJ1-1,20,CASSLALRGGRSIFGTEAFF,TGTGCCAGCAGCTTAGCGTTACGGGGGGGCCGCTCGATTTTTGGGACTGAAGCTTTCTTT
-,-,TRBV7-9,TRBJ1-1,13,CASSFSTYTEAFF,TGTGCCAGCAGCTTTAGCACATACACTGAAGCTTTCTTT
-,-,TRBV12-3/TRBV12-4,TRBJ1-2,12,CASSFVHYGYTF,TGTGCCAGCAGTTTTGTTCATTATGGCTACACCTTC
TRBD1,-,TRBV19,TRBJ2-7,13,CASSRTGSYEQYF,TGTGCCAGTAGTAGGACAGGTTCCTACGAGCAGTACTTC
-,once,TRBV5-1,TRBJ2-5,14,CASSLPQVWETQYF,TGCGCCAGCAGCTTACCACAGGTTTGGGAGACCCAGTACTTC
-,-,TRBV30,TRBJ1-1,17,CAWSVYPGRGLNTEAFF,TGTGCCTGGAGCGTATATCCGGGGAGAGGGCTGAACACTGAAGCTTTCTTT
-,-,TRBV5-6,TRBJ1-1,16,CASSLDGGNMNTEAFF,TGTGCCAGCAGCTTGGACGGGGGTAACATGAACACTGAAGCTTTCTTT
TRBD1,-,TRBV6-4,TRBJ1-4,13,CASAPGTGEKLFF,TGTGCCAGCGCCCCCGGGACAGGGGAAAAACTGTTTTTT
-,once,TRBV6-5,TRBJ2-1,13,CASSSSVVNEQFF,TGTGCCAGCAGTTCTAGTGTAGTCAATGAGCAGTTCTTC
TRBD2,once,TRBV27,TRBJ2-2,16,CASTLHGGANTGELFF,TGTGCCAGCACTCTTCACGGGGGGGCGAACACCGGGGAGCTGTTTTTT
TRBD1,-,TRBV2,TRBJ1-1,15,CASKGAGTGNTEAFF,TGTGCCAGCAAAGGGGCGGGGACAGGGAACACTGAAGCTTTCTTT
-,-,TRBV4-1,TRBJ2-1,15,CASSHGLVRGNEQFF,TGCGCCAGCAGCCACGGACTAGTGAGGGGGAATGAGCAGTTCTTC
TRBD1,-,TRBV11-2,TRBJ1-4,14,CASSRDRGGEKLFF,TGTGCCAGCAGCCGCGACAGGGGAGGAGAAAAACTGTTTTTT
TRBD2,-,TRBV5-6,TRBJ2-7,15,CASSLPGRQLYEQYF,TGTGCCAGCAGCTTGCCCGGGAGGCAGCTCTACGAGCAGTACTTC
TRBD2,-,TRBV7-3,TRBJ2-5,16,CASSPTSGGALETQYF,TGTGCCAGCAGCCCGACTAGCGGGGGGGCCCTAGAGACCCAGTACTTC
-,-,TRBV28,TRBJ1-5,15,CASSSEGGGNQPQHF,TGTGCCAGCAGTTCCGAAGGGGGAGGCAATCAGCCCCAGCATTTT
-,once,TRBV18,TRBJ1-1,14,CASSPPGANTEAFF,TGTGCCAGCTCACCACCAGGGGCTAACACTGAAGCTTTCTTT
TRBD2,-,TRBV19,TRBJ2-7,14,CASTPGTSDYERYF,TGTGCCAGTACCCCCGGGACTAGTGACTACGAGCGGTACTTC
TRBD1,-,TRBV24-1,TRBJ2-3,16,CATSDIGTGPTDTQYF,TGTGCCACCAGTGATATAGGGACAGGGCCCACAGATACGCAGTATTTT
TRBD1,-,TRBV7-2,TRBJ2-3,16,CASSPNRGRLTDTQYF,TGTGCCAGCAGCCCCAACAGGGGGCGCCTCACAGATACGCAGTATTTT
-,-,TRBV11-2,TRBJ2-2,16,CASSLVPGLNTGELFF,TGTGCCAGCAGCTTAGTCCCAGGGTTGAACACCGGGGAGCTGTTTTTT
-,-,TRBV30,TRBJ2-3,14,CAWSAGVRADTQYF,TGTGCCTGGAGTGCGGGGGTTCGGGCAGATACGCAGTATTTT
-,-,TRBV7-2,TRBJ2-7,15,CASSLGRGIGYEQYF,TGTGCCAGCAGCTTAGGCCGGGGGATTGGGTACGAGCAGTACTTC
TRBD1,once,TRBV3-1/TRBV3-2,TRBJ1-2,15,CASTPLPGQGHGYTF,TGTGCCAGCACCCCCTTGCCGGGACAGGGGCATGGCTACACCTTC
-,once,TRBV10-3,TRBJ1-5,15,CAISELGVSNQPQHF,TGTGCCATCAGTGAGTTGGGAGTTAGCAATCAGCCCCAGCATTTT
-,once,TRBV24-1,TRBJ2-7,14,CATSESGARPEQYF,TGTGCCACCAGTGAATCAGGGGCTCGCCCTGAGCAGTACTTC
-,-,TRBV5-5,TRBJ1-3,16,CASSSSAWGAGNTIYF,TGTGCCAGCAGCTCCTCTGCTTGGGGCGCTGGAAACACCATATATTTT
-,-,TRBV15,TRBJ1-1,15,CATSRGDTGGTEAFF,TGTGCCACCAGCAGGGGGGACACGGGGGGAACTGAAGCTTTCTTT
-,-,TRBV3-1/TRBV3-2,TRBJ1-4,15,CASSQGTATQEKLFF,TGTGCCAGCAGCCAAGGGACAGCCACGCAAGAAAAACTGTTTTTT
TRBD2,-,TRBV10-1,TRBJ2-1,16,CASSESSGGSYNEQFF,TGCGCCAGCAGTGAGTCGAGCGGGGGCTCCTACAATGAGCAGTTCTTC
-,-,TRBV2,TRBJ1-2,13,CASSDPGSYGYTF,TGTGCCAGCAGTGATCCGGGGTCCTATGGCTACACCTTC
TRBD1,-,TRBV5-4,TRBJ2-1,15,CASSLDRGDYNEQFF,TGTGCCAGCAGCTTGGACAGGGGGGACTACAATGAGCAGTTCTTC
-,-,TRBV3-1/TRBV3-2,TRBJ1-1,12,CASSQAGTWAFF,TGTGCCAGCAGCCAAGCCGGGACTTGGGCTTTCTTT
TRBD1,-,TRBV5-1,TRBJ1-1,14,CASSLTQGAGEAFF,TGCGCCAGCAGCCTGACACAGGGGGCGGGTGAAGCTTTCTTT
TRBD1,-,TRBV30,TRBJ1-4,16,CAWRSPGQGREEKLFF,TGTGCCTGGAGAAGCCCGGGACAGGGCCGGGAGGAAAAACTGTTTTTT
TRBD2,once,TRBV27,TRBJ2-3,17,CASRGYGTSGFTDTQYF,TGTGCCAGCAGAGGCTACGGGACTAGCGGTTTCACAGATACGCAGTATTTT
TRBD1,-,TRBV5-8,TRBJ2-5,16,CASSPGTGVSQETQYF,TGTGCCAGCAGCCCCGGGACAGGGGTGAGCCAAGAGACCCAGTACTTC
TRBD1,once,TRBV11-2,TRBJ1-1,14,CASSLVGQGLEAFF,TGTGCCAGCAGCTTAGTGGGACAGGGGCTTGAAGCTTTCTTT
-,-,TRBV11-2,TRBJ2-1,20,CASSLDKVTGIKLGRVEQFF,TGTGCCAGCAGCTTAGACAAGGTGACAGGTATCAAGTTAGGGAGGGTTGAGCAGTTCTTC
TRBD1,-,TRBV4-1,TRBJ1-6,18,CASSLWTGQSSYNSPLHF,TGCGCCAGCAGCCTTTGGACAGGGCAGAGCTCCTATAATTCACCCCTCCACTTT
-,-,TRBV10-3,TRBJ1-6,15,CAISRTVNANSPLHF,TGTGCCATCAGCCGGACTGTCAACGCCAATTCACCCCTCCACTTT
-,-,TRBV14,TRBJ1-1,16,CASSQVDGGFDTEAFF,TGTGCCAGCAGCCAAGTAGATGGAGGGTTCGACACTGAAGCTTTCTTT
-,-,TRBV29-1,TRBJ1-1,13,CSVVGASITEAFF,TGCAGCGTTGTGGGAGCATCGATAACTGAAGCTTTCTTT
TRBD1,-,TRBV7-2,TRBJ2-7,14,CASSDYRGPYEQYF,TGTGCCAGCAGCGACTACAGGGGGCCCTACGAGCAGTACTTC
TRBD1,-,TRBV3-1/TRBV3-2,TRBJ1-5,16,CASSPWTGRINQPQHF,TGTGCCAGCAGCCCTTGGACAGGGAGGATCAATCAGCCCCAGCATTTT
TRBD1,few,TRBV9,TRBJ2-7,14,CASSVGQGAYEQYF,TGTGCCAGCAGCGTAGGTCAGGGGGCCTACGAGCAGTACTTC